The entry below gives a single T cell receptor (beta chain) sequence along with its context. Its antigen is not yet known. The sample holds no much larger clone one base away, and base qualities are not on file. This sample is part of a study of blood T cell repertoires in COVID-19 (dated by TCRdb to the early 2020s). About the investigation overall: Samples from collaborators originated in the United States, Italy and Spain and spanned both the acute and convalescent phases of COVID-19. Subjects who had been exposed to COVID-19, were actively infected with it, or had recovered from it provided the deeply sampled blood TCRbeta repertoires that made up the dataset. Where available, HLA class I and class II types were obtained from metadata supplied by the sample provider rather than from assay-based typing. The prospective study material was composed of cDNA or gDNA derived from T cells, B-cell-depleted T cells, or PBMCs. The repertoires were released in a freely available public database intended as a resource for research on the immune response to SARS-CoV-2. Sample metadata almost always included a de-identified subject ID, COVID-19 status, age in years and sex. The samples were drawn from the first 160 participants of the ongoing ImmuneRACE study and from 1,200 or so subjects provided by 6 global collaborators. Study-wide conclusions, independent of this receptor: Clinical and demographic metadata were provided uncurated, with the amount varying by source and participant.

TCRbeta CDR3 regions were amplified from genomic DNA by means of the immunoSEQ Assay, a bias-controlled multiplex PCR. Concerning the study's data processing: Nucleated cell counts per sample were estimated from amplification of reference gene primers within the assay. Sequence reads were collapsed and filtered to measure the absolute abundance of every unique TCRbeta CDR3 rearrangement. Productive Simpson clonality was computed per sample as the square root of Simpson's diversity index over productive rearrangements. TCRdb re-hosts the immuneACCESS table, in-frame sequences only. Its copies lack some clones; in the studies checked, an unresolved V gene accounts for under half of them, and the cause for the rest is not known. That table furnishes V, J and clone size, whereas the DNA furnished D and trimming. For this sample there are a few hundred thousand clones; approximately 90% appear just once. The top ten clonotypes cover over 3.5% of the sample.

In Seattle, one collaborating source enrolled patients while the infection was active and tracked those patients longitudinally over the course of disease. The collaborating institutions used their own protocols to collect whole blood in K2EDTA tubes. For TCRbeta analysis, collaborators shipped samples in one of three forms: frozen whole blood, isolated PBMCs, or DNA extracted from either of those sample types. V gives up 4 bases and J gives up 0 bases, and the segment between their germline ends measures 13 bases. From a lookup of the germline V gene, CDR1 and CDR2 are SGHVS and FQNEAQ. Inclusive of the bounding cysteine and phenylalanine, the CDR3 is 16 residues long. The entry retains the CDR3 DNA only, 48 bases that are in frame from base 1.

The sample comprised peripheral blood. Recombination joined TRBV7-8 with TRBJ1-3; a weak D assignment points to TRBD1 (6 bases agree). The clonotype comes from a woman in her sixties with COVID-19, enrolled during active disease. The CDR3 is CASSSSQGNSGNTIYF. Here is the DNA: TGTGCCAGCAGCTCATCACAGGGTAACTCTGGAAACACCATATATTTT.